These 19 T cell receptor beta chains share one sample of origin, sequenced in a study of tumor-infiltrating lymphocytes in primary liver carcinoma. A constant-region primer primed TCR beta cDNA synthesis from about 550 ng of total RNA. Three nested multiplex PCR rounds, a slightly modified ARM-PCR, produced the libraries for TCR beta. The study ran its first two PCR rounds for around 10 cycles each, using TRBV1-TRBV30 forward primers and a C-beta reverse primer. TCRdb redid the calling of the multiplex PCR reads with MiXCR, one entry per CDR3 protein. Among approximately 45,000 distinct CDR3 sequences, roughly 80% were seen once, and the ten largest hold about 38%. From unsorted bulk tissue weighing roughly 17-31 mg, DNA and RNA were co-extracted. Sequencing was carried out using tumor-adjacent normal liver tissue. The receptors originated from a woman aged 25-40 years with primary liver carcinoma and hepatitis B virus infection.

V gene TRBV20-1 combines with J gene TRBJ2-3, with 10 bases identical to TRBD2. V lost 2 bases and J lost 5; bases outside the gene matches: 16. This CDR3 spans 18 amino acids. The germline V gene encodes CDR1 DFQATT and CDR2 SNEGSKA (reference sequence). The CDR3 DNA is TGCAGTGCTAGAATGGGGTTACTAGCGGGAACCTTGGAAGATACGCAGTATTTT. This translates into CSARMGLLAGTLEDTQYF.

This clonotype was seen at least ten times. CDR3: CAWRSNLGDEQYF. DNA of the CDR3: TGTGCCTGGAGATCAAACTTGGGGGACGAGCAGTACTTC. V gene TRBV30 combines with J gene TRBJ2-7, with D perhaps given as TRBD1 or TRBD2 (5 bases each). The CDR3 consists of 13 residues. Between the trimmed V and J ends, which lost 3 bases and 5 bases, there was a span of 14 bases. Germline V gene data show CDR1 as GTSNPN and CDR2 as SVGIG (reference sequence).

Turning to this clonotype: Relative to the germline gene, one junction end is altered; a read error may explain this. DNA of the CDR3: TGTGTCAGCAGACGGGACCTTTCCGATACGCAGTATTTT. This sequence encodes CVSRRDLSDTQYF. The gene calls are TRBV7-3 and TRBJ2-3; D tentatively fits TRBD1 or TRBD2 (5 bases each). This CDR3 comprises 13 residues. Germline CDR1 SGHTA, CDR2 FQGTGA.

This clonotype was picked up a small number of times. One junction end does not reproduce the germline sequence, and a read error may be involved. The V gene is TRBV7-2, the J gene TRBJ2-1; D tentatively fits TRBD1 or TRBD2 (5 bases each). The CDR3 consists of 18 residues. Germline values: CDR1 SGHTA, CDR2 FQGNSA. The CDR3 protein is CASSLVGGPLHEINEQFF. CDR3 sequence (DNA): TGTGCCAGTAGCTTAGTTGGGGGACCTCTTCACGAGATAAATGAGCAGTTCTTC.

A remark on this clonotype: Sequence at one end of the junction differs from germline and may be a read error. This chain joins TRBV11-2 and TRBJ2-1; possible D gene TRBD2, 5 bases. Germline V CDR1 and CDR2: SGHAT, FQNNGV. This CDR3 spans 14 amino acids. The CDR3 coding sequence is TGTGCCACCAGCCTCGGGGAGACGTTGAATGAGCAGTTCTTC. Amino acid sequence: CATSLGETLNEQFF.

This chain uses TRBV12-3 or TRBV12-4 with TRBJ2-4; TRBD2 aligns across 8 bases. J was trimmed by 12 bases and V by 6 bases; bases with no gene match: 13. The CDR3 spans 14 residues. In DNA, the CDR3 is TGTGCCAGCAGCGTAGGGACCGGGGGGGGCACTCAGTACTTC. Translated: CASSVGTGGGTQYF.

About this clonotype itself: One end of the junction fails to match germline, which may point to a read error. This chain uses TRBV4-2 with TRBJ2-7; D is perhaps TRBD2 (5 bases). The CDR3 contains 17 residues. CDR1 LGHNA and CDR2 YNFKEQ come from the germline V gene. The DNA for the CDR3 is TGTGCCAGCACCCAAGAGGGTCAAGAGGGCTGGCACTACGAGCAGTACTTC. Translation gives CASTQEGQEGWHYEQYF.

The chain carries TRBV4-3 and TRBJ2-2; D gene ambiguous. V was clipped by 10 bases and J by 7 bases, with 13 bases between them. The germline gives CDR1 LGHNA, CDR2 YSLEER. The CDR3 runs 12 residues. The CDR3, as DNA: TGCGCCATCATACTTGGCATCGGGGAGCTGTTTTTT. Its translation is CAIILGIGELFF.

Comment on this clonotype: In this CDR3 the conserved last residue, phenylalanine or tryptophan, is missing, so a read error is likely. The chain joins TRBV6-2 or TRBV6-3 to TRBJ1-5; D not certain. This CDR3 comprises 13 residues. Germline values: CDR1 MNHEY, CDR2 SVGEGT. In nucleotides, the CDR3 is TGTGCCAGCAGTTATCGGGATAATCAGCCACAGCATCTT. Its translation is CASSYRDNQPQHL.

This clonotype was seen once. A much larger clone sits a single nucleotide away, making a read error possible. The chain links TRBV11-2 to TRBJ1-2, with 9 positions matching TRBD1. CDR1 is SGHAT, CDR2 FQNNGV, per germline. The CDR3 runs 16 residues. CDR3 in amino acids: CASSPTGDRANYSYTF. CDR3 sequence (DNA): TGTGCCAGCAGCCCAACGGGGGACAGGGCTAACTATAGCTACACCTTC.

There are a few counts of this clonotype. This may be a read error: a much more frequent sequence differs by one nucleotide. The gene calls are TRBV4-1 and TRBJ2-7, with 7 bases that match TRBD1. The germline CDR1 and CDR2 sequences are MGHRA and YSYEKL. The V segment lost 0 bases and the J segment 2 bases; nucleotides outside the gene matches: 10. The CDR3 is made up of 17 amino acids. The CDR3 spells CASSQDLGEGATYEQYF. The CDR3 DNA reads TGCGCCAGCAGCCAAGATCTGGGAGAGGGGGCAACCTACGAGCAGTACTTC.

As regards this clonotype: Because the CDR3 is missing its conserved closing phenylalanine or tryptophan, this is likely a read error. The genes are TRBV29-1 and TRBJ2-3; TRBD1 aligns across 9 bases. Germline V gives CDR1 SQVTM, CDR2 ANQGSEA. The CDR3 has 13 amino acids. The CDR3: CNVGQGATDTQYS. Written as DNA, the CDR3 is TGCAACGTGGGACAGGGAGCCACAGATACGCAGTATTCT.

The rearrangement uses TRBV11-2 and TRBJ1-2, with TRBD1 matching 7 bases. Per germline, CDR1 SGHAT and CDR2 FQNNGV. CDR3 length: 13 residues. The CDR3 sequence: CSNTQGGGGGYTF. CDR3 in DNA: TGTAGCAACACTCAGGGGGGGGGTGGGGGCTACACCTTC.

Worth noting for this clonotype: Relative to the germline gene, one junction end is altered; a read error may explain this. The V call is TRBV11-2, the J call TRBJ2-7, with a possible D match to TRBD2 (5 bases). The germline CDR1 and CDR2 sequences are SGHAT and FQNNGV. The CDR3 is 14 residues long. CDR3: CARSFGEVACEQYF. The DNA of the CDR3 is TGTGCCCGCAGCTTCGGGGAAGTTGCCTGCGAGCAGTACTTC. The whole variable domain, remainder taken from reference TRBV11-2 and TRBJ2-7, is EAGVAQSPRYKIIEKRQSVAFWCNPISGHATLYWYQQILGQGPKLLIQFQNNGVVDDSQLPKDRFSAERLKGVDSTLKIQPAKLEDSAVYLCARSFGEVACEQYFGPGTRLTVT.

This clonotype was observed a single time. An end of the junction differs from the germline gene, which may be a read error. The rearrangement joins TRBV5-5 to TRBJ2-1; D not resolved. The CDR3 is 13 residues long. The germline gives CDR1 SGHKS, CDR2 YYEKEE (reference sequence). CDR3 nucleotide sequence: TGTACCAGCAGCCACGACTCCCACAATGAGCAGTTCTTC. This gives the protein CTSSHDSHNEQFF.

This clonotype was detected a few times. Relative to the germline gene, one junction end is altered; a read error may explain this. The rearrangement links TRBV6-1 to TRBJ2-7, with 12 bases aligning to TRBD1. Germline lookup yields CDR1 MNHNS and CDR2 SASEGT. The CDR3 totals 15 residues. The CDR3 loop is CASSERDRGPYGQYF. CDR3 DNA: TGTGCCAGTAGTGAAAGGGACAGGGGGCCCTACGGGCAGTACTTC.

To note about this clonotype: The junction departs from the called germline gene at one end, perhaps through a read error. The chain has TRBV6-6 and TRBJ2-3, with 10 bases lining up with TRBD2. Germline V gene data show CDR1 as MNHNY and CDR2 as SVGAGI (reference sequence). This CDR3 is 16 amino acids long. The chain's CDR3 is CTSSSTSGTSVDTQYF. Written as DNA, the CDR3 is TGTACCAGCAGTTCTACTTCCGGGACTAGCGTAGATACGCAGTATTTT.

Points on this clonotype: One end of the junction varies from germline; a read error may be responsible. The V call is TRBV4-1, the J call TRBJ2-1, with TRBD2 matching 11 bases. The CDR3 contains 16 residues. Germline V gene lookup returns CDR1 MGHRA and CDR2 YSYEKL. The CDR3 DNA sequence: TGCGCCAGCAACCAAGTGCTCGGGACTAGCGGCAATGAGCAATTCTTC. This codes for CASNQVLGTSGNEQFF.

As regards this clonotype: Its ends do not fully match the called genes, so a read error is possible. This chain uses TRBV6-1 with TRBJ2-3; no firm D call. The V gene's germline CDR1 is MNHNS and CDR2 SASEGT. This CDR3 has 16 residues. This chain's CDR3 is CACSEFKNGGTDTQYF. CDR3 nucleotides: TGTGCCTGCAGTGAATTCAAGAACGGAGGCACAGATACGCAGTATTTT.